The clone carrying this T cell receptor beta chain was seen a handful of times. The data originate from a study of blood T cell repertoires in COVID-19. Study information: Spain, Italy and the United States supplied samples that represented acute and convalescent COVID-19.

The CDR3 spans 15 residues. The germline CDR1 and CDR2 sequences are SGHRS and YFSETQ. Trimming at V came to 3 bases and at J to 4 bases, leaving 7 bases not matched to a gene. Original processing methods: How many nucleated cells were present was estimated from reference gene primer amplification. The repertoire was sequenced with immunoSEQ multiplex PCR; TCRdb's copy has only in-frame clones and lacks some. V and J calls and clone size come straight from that table; D and trimming were deduced from the DNA. The sample includes some 300,000 clones, around nine tenths seen only once; the top ten take 1.3%.

This TCR was sampled from a man between 65 and 85 years old with acute or convalescent COVID-19. The rearrangement links TRBV5-1 to TRBJ1-2; 9 bases are a match to TRBD1. Sequenced: peripheral blood. The CDR3 loop is CASSSGQGLTYGYTF. The CDR3 bases are TGCGCCAGCAGCTCTGGACAGGGGCTAACCTATGGCTACACCTTC.